This T cell receptor (beta chain) was captured in a study of OX40 agonist ivuxolimab in advanced cancers. Study conclusions and caveats: Certain nonresponding patients likewise had low normalized T-cell clonal expansion. The average count of expanded clones was higher among CD8+ T cells than among CD4+.

To note about this clone: Antigen unknown.

Produced via immunoSEQ multiplex PCR; TCRdb's table is partial and in-frame only. The sample has about 35,000 clones, over 80% seen once. This CDR3 spans 16 amino acids. Germline values: CDR1 LNHNV, CDR2 YYDKDF (reference sequence). The junction had 10 bases not matched to a gene; V was cut back by 4 bases and J by 6 bases. The chain links TRBV15 to TRBJ2-3; the match to TRBD1 covers 10 bases. The sequence derives from an adult with an advanced solid tumor such as melanoma, head and neck, liver or kidney cancer. The sample in question was CD4+ or CD8+ T cells sorted from blood, obtained in a trial of the OX40 agonist ivuxolimab. DNA for the CDR3: TGTGCCACCAGCACGCCGGGACAGGGGATTGCGGATACGCAGTATTTT. Its protein product is CATSTPGQGIADTQYF.